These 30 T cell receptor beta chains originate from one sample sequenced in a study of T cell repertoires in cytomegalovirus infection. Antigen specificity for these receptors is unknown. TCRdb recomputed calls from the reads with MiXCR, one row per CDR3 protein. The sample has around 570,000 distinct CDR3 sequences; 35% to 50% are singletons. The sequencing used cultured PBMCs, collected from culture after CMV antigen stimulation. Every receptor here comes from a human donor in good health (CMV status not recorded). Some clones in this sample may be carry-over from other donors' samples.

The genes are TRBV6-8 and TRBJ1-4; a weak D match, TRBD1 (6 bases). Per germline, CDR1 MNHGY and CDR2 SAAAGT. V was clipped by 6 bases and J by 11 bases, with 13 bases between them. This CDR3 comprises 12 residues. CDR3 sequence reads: CASSQQGEKLFF. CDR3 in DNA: TGTGCCAGCAGCCAACAGGGAGAGAAACTGTTTTTT.

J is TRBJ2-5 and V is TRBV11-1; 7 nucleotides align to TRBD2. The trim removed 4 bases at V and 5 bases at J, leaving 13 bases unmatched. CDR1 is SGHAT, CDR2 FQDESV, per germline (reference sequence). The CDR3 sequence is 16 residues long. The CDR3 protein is CASSSRTRGLLETQYF. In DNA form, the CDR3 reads TGTGCCAGCAGCTCACGGACTAGAGGGCTCTTGGAGACCCAGTACTTC.

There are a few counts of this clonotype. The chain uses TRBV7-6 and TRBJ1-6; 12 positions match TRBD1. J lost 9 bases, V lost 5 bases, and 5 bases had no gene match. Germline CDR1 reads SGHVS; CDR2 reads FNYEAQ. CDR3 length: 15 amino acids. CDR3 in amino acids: CASSVGTGGSSPLHF. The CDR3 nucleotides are TGTGCCAGCAGCGTCGGGACAGGGGGCAGTTCACCCCTCCACTTT.

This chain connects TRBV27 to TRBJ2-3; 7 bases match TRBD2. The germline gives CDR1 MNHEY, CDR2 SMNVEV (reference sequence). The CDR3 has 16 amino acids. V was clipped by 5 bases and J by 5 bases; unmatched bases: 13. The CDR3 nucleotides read TGTGCCAGCAGTAATTTAGGGGCGGGAGCCGGAGATACGCAGTATTTT. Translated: CASSNLGAGAGDTQYF.

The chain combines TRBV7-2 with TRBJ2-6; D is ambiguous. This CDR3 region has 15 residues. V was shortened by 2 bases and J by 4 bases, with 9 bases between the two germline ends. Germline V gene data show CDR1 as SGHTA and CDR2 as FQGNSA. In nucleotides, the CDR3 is TGTGCCAGCAGCTTAAGGCATTCCGGGGCCAACGTCCTGACTTTC. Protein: CASSLRHSGANVLTF.

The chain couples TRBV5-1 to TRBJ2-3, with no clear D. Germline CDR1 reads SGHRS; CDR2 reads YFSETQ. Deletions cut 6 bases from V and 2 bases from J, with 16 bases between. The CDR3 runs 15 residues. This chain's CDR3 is CASTPRATTTDTQYF. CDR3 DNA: TGCGCCAGCACCCCTCGCGCGACCACCACAGATACGCAGTATTTT.

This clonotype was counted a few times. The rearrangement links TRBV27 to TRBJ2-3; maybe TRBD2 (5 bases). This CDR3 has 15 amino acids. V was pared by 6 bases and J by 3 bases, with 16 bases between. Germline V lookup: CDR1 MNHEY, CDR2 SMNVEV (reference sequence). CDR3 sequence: CASSAGTGGTDTQYF. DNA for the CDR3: TGTGCCAGCAGCGCTGGCACGGGCGGGACAGATACGCAGTATTTT.

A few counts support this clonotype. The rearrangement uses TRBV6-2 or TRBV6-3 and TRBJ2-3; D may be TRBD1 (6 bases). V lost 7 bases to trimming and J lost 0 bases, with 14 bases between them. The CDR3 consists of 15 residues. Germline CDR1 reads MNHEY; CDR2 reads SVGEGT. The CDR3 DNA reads TGTGCCAGCACCGAGGGACACACTAGCACAGATACGCAGTATTTT. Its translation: CASTEGHTSTDTQYF.

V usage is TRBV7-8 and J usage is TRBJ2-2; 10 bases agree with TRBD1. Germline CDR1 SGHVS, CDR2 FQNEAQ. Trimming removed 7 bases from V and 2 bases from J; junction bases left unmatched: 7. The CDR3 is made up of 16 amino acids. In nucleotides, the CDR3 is TGTGCCAGCACCGACCGGGACAGGGGTAACACCGGGGAGCTGTTTTTT. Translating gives CASTDRDRGNTGELFF.

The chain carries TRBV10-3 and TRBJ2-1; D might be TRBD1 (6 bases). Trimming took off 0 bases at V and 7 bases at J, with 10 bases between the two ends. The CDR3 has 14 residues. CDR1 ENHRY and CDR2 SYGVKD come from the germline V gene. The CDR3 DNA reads TGTGCCATCAGTGAGTCTCCAGGGGCTAATGAGCAGTTCTTC. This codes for CAISESPGANEQFF.

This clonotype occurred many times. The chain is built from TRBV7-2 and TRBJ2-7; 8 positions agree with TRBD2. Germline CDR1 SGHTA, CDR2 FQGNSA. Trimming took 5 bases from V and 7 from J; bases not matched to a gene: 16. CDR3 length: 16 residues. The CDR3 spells CASSRDPGLGIGEQYF. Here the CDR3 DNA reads TGTGCCAGCAGCAGGGATCCGGGACTAGGGATTGGGGAGCAGTACTTC.

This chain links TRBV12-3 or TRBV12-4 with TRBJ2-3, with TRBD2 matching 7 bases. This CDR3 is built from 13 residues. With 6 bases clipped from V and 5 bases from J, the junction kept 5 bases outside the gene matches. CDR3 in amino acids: CASSQQRGDTQYF. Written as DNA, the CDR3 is TGTGCCAGCAGCCAGCAGCGGGGAGATACGCAGTATTTT.

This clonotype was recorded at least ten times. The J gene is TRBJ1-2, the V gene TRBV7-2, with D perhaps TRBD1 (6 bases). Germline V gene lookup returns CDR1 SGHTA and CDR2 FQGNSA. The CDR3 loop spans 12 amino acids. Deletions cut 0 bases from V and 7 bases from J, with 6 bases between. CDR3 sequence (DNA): TGTGCCAGCAGCTTAGCAGGGGGTGGCTACACCTTC. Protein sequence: CASSLAGGGYTF. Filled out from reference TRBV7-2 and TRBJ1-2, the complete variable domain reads GAGVSQSPSNKVTEKGKDVELRCDPISGHTALYWYRQSLGQGLEFLIYFQGNSAPDKSGLPSDRFSAERTGGSVSTLTIQRTQQEDSAVYLCASSLAGGGYTFGSGTRLTVV.

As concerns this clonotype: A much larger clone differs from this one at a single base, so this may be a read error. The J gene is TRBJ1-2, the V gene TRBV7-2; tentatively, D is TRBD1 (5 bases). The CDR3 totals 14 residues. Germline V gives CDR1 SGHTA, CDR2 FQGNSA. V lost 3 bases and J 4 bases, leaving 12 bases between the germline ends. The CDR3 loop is CASSFHWGSYGYTF. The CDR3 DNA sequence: TGTGCCAGCAGCTTCCACTGGGGGTCCTATGGCTACACCTTC.

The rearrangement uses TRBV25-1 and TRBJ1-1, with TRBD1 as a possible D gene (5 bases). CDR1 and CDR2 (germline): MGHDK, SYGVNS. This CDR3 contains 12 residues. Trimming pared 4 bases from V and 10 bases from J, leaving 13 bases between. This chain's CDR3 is CASSVGRRLAFF. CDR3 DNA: TGTGCCAGCAGTGTGGGACGGAGGTTAGCTTTCTTT.

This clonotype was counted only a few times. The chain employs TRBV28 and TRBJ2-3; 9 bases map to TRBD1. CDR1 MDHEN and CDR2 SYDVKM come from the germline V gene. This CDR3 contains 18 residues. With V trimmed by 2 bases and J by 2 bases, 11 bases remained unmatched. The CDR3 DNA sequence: TGTGCCAGCAGTTTACCCGCTGGCGGACAGGGGTTCACAGATACGCAGTATTTT. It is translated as CASSLPAGGQGFTDTQYF.

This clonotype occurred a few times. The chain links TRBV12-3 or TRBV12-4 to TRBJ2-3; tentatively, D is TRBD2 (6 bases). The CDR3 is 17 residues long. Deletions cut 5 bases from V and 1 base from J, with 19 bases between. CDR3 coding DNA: TGTGCCAGCAGTCTTCTCGGAGCGGGTTGGGGCACAGATACGCAGTATTTT. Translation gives CASSLLGAGWGTDTQYF.

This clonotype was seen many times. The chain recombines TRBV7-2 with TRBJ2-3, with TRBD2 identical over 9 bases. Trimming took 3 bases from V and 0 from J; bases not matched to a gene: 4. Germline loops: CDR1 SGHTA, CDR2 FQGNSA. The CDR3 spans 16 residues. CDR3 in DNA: TGTGCCAGCAGCTTTAGACTAGCGGCTAGCACAGATACGCAGTATTTT. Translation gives CASSFRLAASTDTQYF. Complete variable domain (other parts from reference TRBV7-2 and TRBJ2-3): GAGVSQSPSNKVTEKGKDVELRCDPISGHTALYWYRQSLGQGLEFLIYFQGNSAPDKSGLPSDRFSAERTGGSVSTLTIQRTQQEDSAVYLCASSFRLAASTDTQYFGPGTRLTVL.

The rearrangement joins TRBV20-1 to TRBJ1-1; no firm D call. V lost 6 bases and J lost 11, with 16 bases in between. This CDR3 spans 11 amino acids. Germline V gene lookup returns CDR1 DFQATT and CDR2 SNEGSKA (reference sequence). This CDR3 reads CSASAWMRAFF. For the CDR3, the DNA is TGCAGTGCCTCGGCTTGGATGCGGGCTTTCTTT.

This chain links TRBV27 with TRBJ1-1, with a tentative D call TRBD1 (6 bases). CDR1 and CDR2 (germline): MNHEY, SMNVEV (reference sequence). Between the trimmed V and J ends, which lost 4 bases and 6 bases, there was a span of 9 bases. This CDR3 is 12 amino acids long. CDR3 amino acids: CASSSWTAEAFF. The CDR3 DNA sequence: TGTGCCAGCAGTTCCTGGACAGCTGAAGCTTTCTTT.

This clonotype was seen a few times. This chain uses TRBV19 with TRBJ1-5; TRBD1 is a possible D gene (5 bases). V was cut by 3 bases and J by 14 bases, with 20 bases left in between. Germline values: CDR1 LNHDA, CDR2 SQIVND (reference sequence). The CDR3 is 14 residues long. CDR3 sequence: CASSIGQVHSGEHF. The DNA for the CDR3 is TGTGCCAGTAGTATCGGTCAGGTCCACTCGGGGGAGCATTTT.

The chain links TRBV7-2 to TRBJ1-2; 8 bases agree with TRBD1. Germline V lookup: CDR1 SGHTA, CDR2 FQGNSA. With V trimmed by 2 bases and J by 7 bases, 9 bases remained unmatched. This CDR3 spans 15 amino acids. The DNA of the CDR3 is TGTGCCAGCAGCTTAACGGCAGGGGGCACGGGTGGCTACACCTTC. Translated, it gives CASSLTAGGTGGYTF.

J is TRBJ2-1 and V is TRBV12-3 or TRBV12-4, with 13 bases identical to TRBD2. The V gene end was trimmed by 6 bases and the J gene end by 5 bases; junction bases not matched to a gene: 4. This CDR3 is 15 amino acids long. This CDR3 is CASSRTSGRHNEQFF. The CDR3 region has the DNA TGTGCCAGCAGCCGGACTAGCGGGAGACACAATGAGCAGTTCTTC.

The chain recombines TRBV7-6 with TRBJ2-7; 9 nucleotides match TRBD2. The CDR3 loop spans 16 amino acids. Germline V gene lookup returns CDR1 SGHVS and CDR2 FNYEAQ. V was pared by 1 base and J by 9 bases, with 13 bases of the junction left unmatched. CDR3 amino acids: CASSLGDSPGAGGQYF. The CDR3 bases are TGTGCCAGCAGCTTAGGAGATTCGCCGGGAGCGGGGGGGCAGTACTTC.

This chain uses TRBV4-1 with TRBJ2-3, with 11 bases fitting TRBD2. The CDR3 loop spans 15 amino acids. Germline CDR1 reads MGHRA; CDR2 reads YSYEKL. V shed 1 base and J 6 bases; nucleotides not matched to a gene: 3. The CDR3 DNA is TGCGCCAGCAGCCAAGGGGCTAGCGGGAGGGATACGCAGTATTTT. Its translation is CASSQGASGRDTQYF.

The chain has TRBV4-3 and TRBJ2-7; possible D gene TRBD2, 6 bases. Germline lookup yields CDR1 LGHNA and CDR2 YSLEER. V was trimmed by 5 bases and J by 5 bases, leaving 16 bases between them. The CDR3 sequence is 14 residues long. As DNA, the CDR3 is TGCGCCAGCAGCTACGTAACGGGAGAAAACGAGCAGTACTTC. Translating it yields CASSYVTGENEQYF.

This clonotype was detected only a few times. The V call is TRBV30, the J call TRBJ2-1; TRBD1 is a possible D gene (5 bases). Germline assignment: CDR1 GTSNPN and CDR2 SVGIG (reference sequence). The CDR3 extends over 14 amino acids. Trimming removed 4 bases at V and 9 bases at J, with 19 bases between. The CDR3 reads CAWNHERWGSEQFF. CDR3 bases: TGTGCCTGGAACCACGAGCGCTGGGGCTCTGAGCAGTTCTTC. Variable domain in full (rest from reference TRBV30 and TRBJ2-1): SQTIHQWPATLVQPVGSPLSLECTVEGTSNPNLYWYRQAAGRGLQLLFYSVGIGQISSEVPQNLSASRPQDRQFILSSKKLLLSDSGFYLCAWNHERWGSEQFFGPGTRLTVL.

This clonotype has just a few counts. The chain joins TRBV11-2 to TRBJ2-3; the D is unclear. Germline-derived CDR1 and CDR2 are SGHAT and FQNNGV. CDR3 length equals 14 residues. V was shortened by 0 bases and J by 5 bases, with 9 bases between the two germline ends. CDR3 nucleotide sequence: TGTGCCAGCAGCTTAGATATTTCGTTAGATACGCAGTATTTT. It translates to CASSLDISLDTQYF.

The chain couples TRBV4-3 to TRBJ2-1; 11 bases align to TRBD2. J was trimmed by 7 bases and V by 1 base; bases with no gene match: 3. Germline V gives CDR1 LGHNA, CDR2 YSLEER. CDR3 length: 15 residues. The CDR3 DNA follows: TGCGCCAGCAGCCAAGTTAGCGGGAGGGCGAATGAGCAGTTCTTC. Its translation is CASSQVSGRANEQFF.

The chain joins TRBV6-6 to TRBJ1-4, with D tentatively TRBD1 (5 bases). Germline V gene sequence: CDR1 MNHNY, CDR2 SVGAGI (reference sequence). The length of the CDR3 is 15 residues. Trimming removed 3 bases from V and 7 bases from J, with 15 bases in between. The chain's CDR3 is CASSYHPGWGEKLFF. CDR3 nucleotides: TGTGCCAGCAGTTATCATCCAGGGTGGGGTGAAAAACTGTTTTTT.